This paragraph reports one T cell receptor beta chain. The target of this receptor is not known. Per-base quality was not reported, and no clone a single base away is much larger than it. The junction shows trimming of 2 bases on V and 3 bases on J, plus 13 bases between the germline ends. From a lookup of the germline V gene (reference sequence), CDR1 and CDR2 are MNHNY and SVGAGI. The CDR3 measures 15 amino acids from cysteine to phenylalanine. CDR3 DNA only is kept here, 45 bases in frame from base 1. TCRbeta CDR3 regions were amplified from genomic DNA by means of the immunoSEQ Assay, a bias-controlled multiplex PCR. The authors processed their data as follows. The number of nucleated cells in each sample was estimated from the amplification of reference gene primers within the assay. To quantify the absolute abundance of each unique TCRbeta CDR3 rearrangement, sequence reads were collapsed and filtered. For each sample, productive Simpson clonality was calculated as the square root of Simpson's diversity index over productive rearrangements. TCRdb retrieved this table from immuneACCESS and kept in-frame rearrangements only. Not all clones are present; in checked studies, unresolved V genes account for under half, and no reason is known for the remainder. The DNA was the basis for D and trimming; V, J and clone size are from that table. The sample table records about 250,000 clones; approximately 80% of these occur just once. Of the sample, around 30% falls within the top ten clones.

Each collaborating institution followed its own protocols to collect whole blood in K2EDTA tubes. For TCRbeta analysis, collaborators shipped samples as frozen whole blood, isolated PBMCs, or DNA extracted from either of those sample types. This record belongs to a study of blood T cell repertoires in COVID-19 (dated by TCRdb to between 2020 and 2021). Regarding the research as a whole: Collaborator samples came from the United States, Italy and Spain and covered acute and convalescent phases of COVID-19. The material from the prospective study consisted of cDNA or gDNA derived from T cells, B-cell-depleted T cells, or PBMCs. Subjects who had been exposed to COVID-19, were actively infected with it, or had recovered from it provided the deeply sampled blood TCRbeta repertoires that made up the dataset. The repertoires were released in a freely available public database intended as a resource for research on the immune response to SARS-CoV-2. Samples were obtained from the ongoing ImmuneRACE study (first 160 participants) and from over 1,000 subjects provided by 6 global collaborators. Sample metadata almost always included a de-identified subject ID, COVID-19 status, age in years and sex. Where available, HLA class I and class II types were obtained from metadata supplied by the sample provider rather than from assay-based typing. Here is what the overall study found, with its caveats: The amount of clinical and demographic metadata varied by source and participant and was provided uncurated.

The chain links TRBV6-6 with TRBJ1-2, and the D gene may be TRBD1, 6 bases matching. Sample: peripheral blood. The receptor was isolated from a man aged 35 to 55 with acute or convalescent COVID-19. In nucleotide form, the sequence is TGTGCCAGCAGTTACACGTTAGGGGGTGACTATGGCTACACCTTC. It codes for CASSYTLGGDYGYTF.